This TCR beta chain is drawn from a study of identical twins. Study-level results: Insertion counts were lower in abundant cord blood beta clonotypes, a trend that memory repertoires did not show.

Template switching, a step in the protocol, added a universal primer site, and cDNA carried unique molecular identifiers. TCRdb redid the calling of the 5' RACE reads with MiXCR, one entry per CDR3 protein. The sample includes about 190,000 distinct CDR3 sequences, around a sixth of them seen just once. The V gene lost 4 bases and the J gene lost 2 bases, with 14 bases spanning the gap. This CDR3 spans 16 amino acids. Germline-derived CDR1 and CDR2 are SEHNR and FQNEAQ (reference sequence). For this clonotype: Its antigen is not identified.

This sample was shared with a second study, whose subject was T cells expressing NK-cell markers. That paper adds: In sorted CD3+CD56+NKG2C+, CD3+CD56+NKG2C- and CD3+CD56-NKG2C+ T cells, TCR beta repertoires were obtained. The authors sequenced eight donors, of whom seven were HCMV-seropositive and one was seronegative.

This receptor was obtained from a woman aged 18-29 years in good health. Sequencing input: CD8+ T cells sorted from blood. V gene TRBV7-9 combines with J gene TRBJ2-2; tentatively, D is TRBD1 (5 bases). The CDR3 is CASSSVDTYNTGELFF. The CDR3 coding sequence is TGTGCCAGCAGCTCCGTGGACACCTATAACACCGGGGAGCTGTTTTTT.